This T cell receptor beta chain was sequenced for a study of shared clonotypes between healthy human individuals. Trimming removed 4 bases from V and 1 base from J, with 13 bases in between. Germline V lookup: CDR1 SGHTA, CDR2 FQGNSA. The CDR3 extends over 15 amino acids. Using immunoSEQ multiplex PCR, the repertoire was profiled, and TCRdb retains in-frame clones only, with some absent. The sample consists of about 2.3 million clones, about 90% of them appearing once. The origin of this receptor is a man younger than 35 in good health. Some clones in this sample may be carry-over from other donors' samples. Input material: naive CD4+ T cells from PBMCs. Subset noted: CD45RA+ positively selected. V is TRBV7-2 and J is TRBJ1-1; D gene uncertain. As DNA, the CDR3 is TGTGCCAGCAGCTCTCCCGGGATAGGGAACACTGAAGCTTTCTTT. This gives the protein CASSSPGIGNTEAFF.